This is a list of T cell receptor beta chains from one sample in a study of molecular identifiers for immune sequencing clone quantification. Using its own MiXCR run on the PCR reads, TCRdb lists one record per CDR3 protein. The sample has 460,000 or so distinct CDR3 sequences, over 20% seen once. The sequenced sample consisted of naive CD8+ T cells from blood, with Jurkat cell RNA spiked in. The receptors were sampled from a human donor in good health. Some libraries in this study had Jurkat cell RNA spiked in. Both conserved end residues are part of each CDR3. Each record gives: D gene, J gene, CDR3 length, clone size, V gene, CDR3 protein, CDR3 DNA. The D gene is left open where the match is weak. Expanded clones get a size class; other rows say once, few or many, or leave the size out.

>.|TRBJ1-4|14|.|TRBV12-3/TRBV12-4
CASRGLSGNEKLFF
TGTGCCAGCAGAGGACTCTCGGGTAATGAAAAACTGTTTTTT
>TRBD2|TRBJ2-6|15|few|TRBV27
CASSWGGSGANVLTF
TGTGCCAGCTCCTGGGGGGGCTCTGGGGCCAACGTCCTGACTTTC
>TRBD1|TRBJ1-2|12|few|TRBV19
CASRTGDNGYTF
TGTGCCAGTCGGACAGGGGACAACGGCTACACCTTC
>.|TRBJ2-7|14|few|TRBV12-3/TRBV12-4
CASSFVLGAYEQYF
TGTGCCAGCAGTTTTGTTCTAGGGGCCTACGAGCAGTACTTC
>TRBD2|TRBJ2-5|16|.|TRBV12-3/TRBV12-4
CASSLARLAGAETQYF
TGTGCCAGCAGTTTAGCGAGACTAGCGGGAGCAGAGACCCAGTACTTC
>TRBD1|TRBJ1-1|12|.|TRBV6-5
CASTFTGGIAFF
TGTGCCAGCACGTTCACAGGGGGGATAGCTTTCTTT
>.|TRBJ2-1|14|.|TRBV6-6
CASIGSPSYNEQFF
TGTGCCAGCATAGGGTCCCCCTCCTACAATGAGCAGTTCTTC
>.|TRBJ2-5|16|many|TRBV9
CASSGSTAGAQETQYF
TGTGCCAGCAGCGGATCAACCGCCGGGGCCCAAGAGACCCAGTACTTC
>TRBD2|TRBJ2-7|15|few|TRBV9
CASSVGASGRTEQYF
TGTGCCAGCAGCGTAGGGGCTAGCGGGAGGACCGAGCAGTACTTC
>.|TRBJ2-7|16|few|TRBV25-1
CASSSEFSGLTYEQYF
TGTGCCAGCAGTTCCGAGTTTTCGGGACTCACCTACGAGCAGTACTTC
>.|TRBJ1-1|15|many|TRBV5-4
CASSLANYPNTEAFF
TGTGCCAGCAGCTTGGCTAATTACCCGAACACTGAAGCTTTCTTT
>.|TRBJ2-1|15|many|TRBV20-1
CSAREGGSSYNEQFF
TGCAGTGCTAGAGAGGGTGGAAGCTCCTACAATGAGCAGTTCTTC
>.|TRBJ2-2|13|.|TRBV12-3/TRBV12-4
CASSFLEVGELFF
TGTGCCAGCAGTTTCTTGGAGGTCGGGGAGCTGTTTTTT
>TRBD1|TRBJ2-7|15|.|TRBV27
CASSRGGTGTYEQYF
TGTGCCAGCAGTCGGGGAGGGACAGGGACCTACGAGCAGTACTTC
>.|TRBJ2-7|11|few|TRBV27
CATRRGYEQYF
TGTGCCACCAGACGGGGCTACGAGCAGTACTTC
>TRBD2|TRBJ2-1|16|.|TRBV29-1
CSVETDRAGGLNEQFF
TGCAGCGTTGAAACCGACAGGGCGGGAGGGCTCAATGAGCAGTTCTTC
>TRBD1|TRBJ2-5|16|many|TRBV7-2
CASSLRQGRYQETQYF
TGTGCCAGCAGCTTACGACAGGGCAGGTACCAAGAGACCCAGTACTTC
>.|TRBJ1-1|12|many|TRBV4-1
CASSQLGIEAFF
TGCGCCAGCAGCCAACTGGGGATTGAAGCTTTCTTT
>TRBD1|TRBJ1-5|16|.|TRBV4-2
CASSQVGGQGNQPQHF
TGTGCCAGCAGCCAAGTTGGCGGACAGGGGAATCAGCCCCAGCATTTT
>TRBD2|TRBJ2-1|20|.|TRBV6-5
CASSYWSFGGLADSYNGQFF
TGTGCCAGCAGTTATTGGTCATTTGGGGGTCTAGCGGACTCCTACAATGGGCAGTTCTTC
>TRBD2|TRBJ2-6|18|many|TRBV28
CASSDPLALSSGANVLTF
TGTGCCAGCAGCGATCCACTAGCGCTTAGCTCTGGGGCCAACGTCCTGACTTTC
>TRBD2|TRBJ2-2|17|many|TRBV19
CASSIEQLAGIGGELFF
TGTGCCAGTAGTATAGAGCAACTAGCGGGAATAGGCGGGGAGCTGTTTTTT
>.|TRBJ1-1|14|many|TRBV2
CASSEAMASEQAFF
TGTGCCAGCAGTGAAGCAATGGCATCCGAACAAGCTTTCTTT
>TRBD1|TRBJ1-1|17|few|TRBV4-3
CASSAWTGGVRNTEAFF
TGCGCCAGCAGCGCATGGACAGGGGGCGTTCGGAACACTGAAGCTTTCTTT
>.|TRBJ2-3|15|few|TRBV20-1
CSARPLGANTDTQYF
TGCAGTGCTAGACCCCTAGGGGCGAACACAGATACGCAGTATTTT
>.|TRBJ2-3|15|.|TRBV19
CASSPGLFGTDTQYF
TGTGCCAGTTCCCCGGGTTTATTCGGAACAGATACGCAGTATTTT
>TRBD1|TRBJ2-4|16|.|TRBV27
CASSPTGVRAKNIQYF
TGTGCCAGCAGTCCAACAGGGGTCAGAGCCAAAAACATTCAGTACTTC
>.|TRBJ1-1|13|.|TRBV23-1
CATLSGQNTEAFF
TGCGCCACTCTCTCGGGCCAGAACACTGAAGCTTTCTTT